The clone carrying this T cell receptor beta chain was found many times. Its antigen is currently unknown. This CDR3 spans 12 amino acids. Trimming cost V 3 bases and J 7 bases; bases outside gene matches: 1. The V gene's germline CDR1 is SGHRS and CDR2 YFSETQ. Via MiXCR, TCRdb re-called the reads, giving one row per CDR3 protein. The sample includes fewer than 700,000 distinct CDR3 sequences, roughly 26% of them seen just once. This record comes from a study of T cell repertoires in cytomegalovirus infection. Across the study: Through public TCR beta signatures, both CMV infection and matching HLA type were indicated.

Study-level findings and limits: Carriers of CMV and the relevant HLA type were discriminated by public TCR beta frequency.

This chain connects TRBV5-1 to TRBJ2-1, with 7 bases that match TRBD2. This receptor was identified in a human donor in good health (CMV status not recorded). Some clones in this sample may be carry-over from other donors' samples. The sample consisted of CD8+ T cells from PBMCs. The CDR3 region has the DNA TGCGCCAGCAGCTGGCGGGGGAATGAGCAGTTCTTC. Translating gives CASSWRGNEQFF.